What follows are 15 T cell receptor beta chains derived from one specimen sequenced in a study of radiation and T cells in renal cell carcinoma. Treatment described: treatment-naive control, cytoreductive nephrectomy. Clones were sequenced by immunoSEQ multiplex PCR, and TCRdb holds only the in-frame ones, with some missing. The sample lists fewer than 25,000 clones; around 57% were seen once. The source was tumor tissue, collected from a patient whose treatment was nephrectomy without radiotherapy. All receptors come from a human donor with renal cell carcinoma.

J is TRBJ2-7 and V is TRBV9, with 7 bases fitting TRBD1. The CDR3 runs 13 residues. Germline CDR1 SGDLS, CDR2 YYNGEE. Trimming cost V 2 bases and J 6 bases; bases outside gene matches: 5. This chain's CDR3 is CASSVLQGTEQYF. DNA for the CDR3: TGTGCCAGCAGCGTCTTACAGGGGACCGAGCAGTACTTC.

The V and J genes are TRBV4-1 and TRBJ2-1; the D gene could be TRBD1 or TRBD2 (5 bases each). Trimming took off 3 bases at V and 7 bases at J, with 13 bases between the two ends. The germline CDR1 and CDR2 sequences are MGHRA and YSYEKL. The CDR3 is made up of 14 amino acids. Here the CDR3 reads CASSHRDPGNEQFF. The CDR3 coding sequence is TGCGCCAGCAGCCACCGGGACCCCGGAAATGAGCAGTTCTTC.

The CDR3 reads CASALGKDEKLFF. DNA for the CDR3: TGCGCCAGCGCGTTGGGGAAGGATGAAAAACTGTTTTTT. The chain carries TRBV5-1 and TRBJ1-4; D gene ambiguous. Germline lookup yields CDR1 SGHRS and CDR2 YFSETQ. V shed 7 bases and J shed 6 bases, with 13 bases lying between them. This CDR3 spans 13 amino acids.

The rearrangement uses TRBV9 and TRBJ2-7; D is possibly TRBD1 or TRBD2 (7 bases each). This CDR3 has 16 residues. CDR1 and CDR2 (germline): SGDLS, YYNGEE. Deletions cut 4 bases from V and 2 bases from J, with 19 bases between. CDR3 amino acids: CASSPSGTALTYEQYF. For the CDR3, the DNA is TGTGCCAGCAGCCCAAGCGGGACAGCGCTTACCTACGAGCAGTACTTC.

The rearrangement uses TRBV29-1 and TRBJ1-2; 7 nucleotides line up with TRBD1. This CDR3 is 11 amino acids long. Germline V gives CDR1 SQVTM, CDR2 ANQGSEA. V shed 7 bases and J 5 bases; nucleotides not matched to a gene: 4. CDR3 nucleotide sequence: TGCAGCGGACAGGGTTGGTATGGCTACACCTTC. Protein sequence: CSGQGWYGYTF.

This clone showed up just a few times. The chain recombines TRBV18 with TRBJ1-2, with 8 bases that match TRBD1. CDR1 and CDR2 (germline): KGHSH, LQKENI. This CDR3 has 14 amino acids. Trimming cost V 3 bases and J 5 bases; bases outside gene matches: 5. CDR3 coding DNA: TGTGCCAGCTCACCCGAGACAGGGGTATATGGCTACACCTTC. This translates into CASSPETGVYGYTF.

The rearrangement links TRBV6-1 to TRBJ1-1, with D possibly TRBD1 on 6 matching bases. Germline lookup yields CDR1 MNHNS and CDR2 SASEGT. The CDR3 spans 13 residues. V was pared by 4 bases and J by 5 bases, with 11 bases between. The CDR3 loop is CASSAKGGTEAFF. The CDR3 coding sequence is TGTGCCAGCAGTGCAAAAGGGGGAACTGAAGCTTTCTTT.

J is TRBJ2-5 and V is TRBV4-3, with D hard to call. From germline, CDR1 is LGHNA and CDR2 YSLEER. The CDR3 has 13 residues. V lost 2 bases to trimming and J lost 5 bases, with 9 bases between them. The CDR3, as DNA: TGCGCCAGCAGCCAACGACAAGGGGAGACCCAGTACTTC. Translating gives CASSQRQGETQYF.

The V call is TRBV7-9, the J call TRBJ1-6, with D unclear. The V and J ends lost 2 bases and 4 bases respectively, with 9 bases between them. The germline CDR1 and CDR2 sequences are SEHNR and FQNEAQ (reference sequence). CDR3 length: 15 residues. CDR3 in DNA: TGTGCCAGCAGCTTAATTTCAGATTATAATTCACCCCTCCACTTT. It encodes CASSLISDYNSPLHF.

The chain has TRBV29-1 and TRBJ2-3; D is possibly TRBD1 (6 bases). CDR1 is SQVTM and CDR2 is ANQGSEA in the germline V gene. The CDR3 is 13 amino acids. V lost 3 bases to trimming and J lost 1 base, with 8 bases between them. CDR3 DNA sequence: TGCAGCGTTGATGAGGGGGGCACAGATACGCAGTATTTT. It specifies CSVDEGGTDTQYF.

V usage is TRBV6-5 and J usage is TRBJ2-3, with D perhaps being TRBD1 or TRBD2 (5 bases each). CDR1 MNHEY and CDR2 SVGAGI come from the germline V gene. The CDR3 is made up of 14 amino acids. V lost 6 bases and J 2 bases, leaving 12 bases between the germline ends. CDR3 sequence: CASSGASATDTQYF. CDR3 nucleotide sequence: TGTGCCAGCAGCGGGGCCTCCGCCACAGATACGCAGTATTTT.

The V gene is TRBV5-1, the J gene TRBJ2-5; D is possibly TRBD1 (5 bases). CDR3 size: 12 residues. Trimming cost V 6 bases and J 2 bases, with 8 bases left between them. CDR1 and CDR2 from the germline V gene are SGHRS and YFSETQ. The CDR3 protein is CASKTDQETQYF. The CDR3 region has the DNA TGCGCCAGCAAGACAGATCAAGAGACCCAGTACTTC.

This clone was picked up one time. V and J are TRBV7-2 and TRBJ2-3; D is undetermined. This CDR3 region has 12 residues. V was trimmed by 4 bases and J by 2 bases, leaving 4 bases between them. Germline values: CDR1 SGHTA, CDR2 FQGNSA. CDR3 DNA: TGTGCCAGCAGCTCAGCCACAGATACGCAGTATTTT. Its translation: CASSSATDTQYF.

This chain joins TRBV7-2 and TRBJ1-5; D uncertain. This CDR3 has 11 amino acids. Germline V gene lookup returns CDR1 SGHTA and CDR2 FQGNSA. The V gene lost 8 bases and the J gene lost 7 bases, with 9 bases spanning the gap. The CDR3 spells CASGGYQPQHF. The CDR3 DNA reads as TGTGCCAGCGGAGGGTACCAGCCCCAGCATTTT.

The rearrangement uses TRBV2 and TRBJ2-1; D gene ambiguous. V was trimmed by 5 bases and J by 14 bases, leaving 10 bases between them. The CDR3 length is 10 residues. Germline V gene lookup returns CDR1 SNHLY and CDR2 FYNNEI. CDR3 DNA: TGTGCCAGCAGTTTTCGCGTAGAGTTCTTC. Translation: CASSFRVEFF.